This T cell receptor beta chain is from a study of cytomegalovirus exposure and HLA in healthy donors. General study findings and limits: Within an earlier analysis, most TCR beta V segments proved productive either about 90% or about 30% of the time. Owing to their indistinguishability, certain V segments, notably TRBV6-2 and TRBV6-3, were excluded. For most subjects, TCR beta sequences were reported to predict HLA-A and HLA-B alleles with accuracy.

At collection, donors were nominally healthy, but unrecorded immune exposures were probable. PCR amplification relied on 60 Vbeta primers (plus 13 Jbeta primers). Produced via immunoSEQ multiplex PCR; TCRdb's table is partial and in-frame only. The sample comprises around 67,000 clones, approximately 80% of which are singletons, and 6.5% to 8.5% rests with the top ten. This clone was found a few times. Its antigen is undetermined. Between the trimmed V and J ends, which lost 3 bases and 4 bases, there was a span of 8 bases. The V gene's germline CDR1 is SGHRS and CDR2 YFSETQ. The CDR3 covers 14 residues.

The receptor's source is a man younger than 30 in good health and CMV-seropositive. The rearrangement uses TRBV5-1 and TRBJ2-6; a weak D match, TRBD2 (5 bases). The source material was PBMCs. Here the CDR3 reads CASSSGSGANVLTF. As DNA, the CDR3 is TGCGCCAGCAGCTCGGGGTCCGGGGCCAACGTCCTGACTTTC. Based on the CDR3 plus reference TRBV5-1 and TRBJ2-6, the full variable domain is KAGVTQTPRYLIKTRGQQVTLSCSPISGHRSVSWYQQTPGQGLQFLFEYFSETQRNKGNFPGRFSGRQFSNSRSEMNVSTLELGDSALYLCASSSGSGANVLTFGAGSRLTVL.